This TCR beta chain was profiled in a study of early T cells in non-severe SARS-CoV-2 infection. This clonotype was picked up many times. Its antigen is undetermined. Unique molecular identifiers were added to individual cDNA molecules. TCRdb recomputed calls from the 5' RACE reads with MiXCR, one row per CDR3 protein. In the table there are about 79,000 distinct CDR3 sequences, approximately 10% of which are singletons. Study-level points and caveats: Using VDJdb, the matching emphasized anti-spike CD8 responses while missing private and CD4 specificities.

This CDR3 has 14 amino acids. V shed 4 bases, J shed 12 bases, and the junction held 11 bases outside the gene matches. Germline CDR1 reads MNHNY; CDR2 reads SVGAGI (reference sequence). The sequence was collected from an adult who was a healthcare worker with PCR-confirmed SARS-CoV-2 infection or an uninfected control (not recorded which). The chain joins TRBV6-6 to TRBJ2-5, with 10 nucleotides matching TRBD1. The sequencing sample was made of whole blood. The chain's CDR3 is CASSFPGQGPAKYF. In DNA form, the CDR3 reads TGTGCCAGCAGTTTCCCGGGACAGGGGCCAGCCAAGTACTTC.